This is a list of T cell receptor beta chains from one sample in a study of control samples from healthy donors and cancer patients. Assay used: immunoSEQ multiplex PCR; TCRdb lists only in-frame clones, some missing. The sample holds 20,000 to 25,000 clones, 85% to 90% seen once. The specimen was PBMCs. These receptors were collected from an older woman with head and neck cancer. Each CDR3 is given with its conserved first and last residue. D genes are given only for firm matches. Clone size is given for some rows only: seen once, a few or many times, or a class if the clone is expanded.

>.|TRBJ2-7|.|TRBV6-1
TGTGCCAGCGGGAACAGGGAACCTTCCTACGAGCAGTACTTC
CASGNREPSYEQYF
>.|TRBJ2-5|.|TRBV9
TGTGCCAGCAGCACCACCGGACTGGACTCTTACGAGACCCAGTACTTC
CASSTTGLDSYETQYF
>once|TRBJ1-5|.|TRBV4-1
TGCGCCAGCAGCCAAGAAACCTCTAGCAATCAGCCCCAGCATTTT
CASSQETSSNQPQHF
>.|TRBJ1-2|.|TRBV3-1/TRBV3-2
TGTGCCAGCAGCCACGAGGGTGGGGGGGCCGGTGGCTACACCTTC
CASSHEGGGAGGYTF
>.|TRBJ2-7|.|TRBV19
TGTGCCAGCCGTCAAGCGAACCACTTCTCCTACGAGCAGTACTTC
CASRQANHFSYEQYF
>.|TRBJ2-7|.|TRBV4-1
TGCGCCAGCTCCCTCAGGGAGGGGACAGATTCCTACGAGCAGTACTTC
CASSLREGTDSYEQYF
>.|TRBJ2-2|.|TRBV7-7
TGTGCCAGCAGCTGGGGGACGGTCAAGAACACCGGGGAGCTGTTTTTT
CASSWGTVKNTGELFF
>.|TRBJ2-7|.|TRBV7-9
TGTGCCAGCAGCTTACAGCAGGGAGCCTACGAGCAGTACTTC
CASSLQQGAYEQYF
>.|TRBJ1-2|.|TRBV19
TGTGCCAGTAGTATGGGGGGGTATGTGGTTGACAGACGAATTAACTATGGCTACACCTTC
CASSMGGYVVDRRINYGYTF
>few|TRBJ1-5|.|TRBV10-3
TGTGCCATCAGTGAAGTGGGGGCAAGCCAGCCCCAGCATTTT
CAISEVGASQPQHF
>.|TRBJ2-1|.|TRBV7-9
TGTGCCAGCAGCTTAGCGGCTACTGAGCAGTTCTTC
CASSLAATEQFF
>.|TRBJ2-7|.|TRBV2
TGTGCCAGCAGTGACGCCCGGGGGCAACGGTGGAACGAGCAGTACTTC
CASSDARGQRWNEQYF
>.|TRBJ2-1|.|TRBV2
TGTGCCAGCAGTCTAAAGGAGTCTCGGGTCAATGAGCAGTTCTTC
CASSLKESRVNEQFF
>.|TRBJ2-7|.|TRBV28
TGTGCCAGCAGTTCTTACACCCTTCCTACCTACGAGCAGTACTTC
CASSSYTLPTYEQYF
>.|TRBJ2-1|.|TRBV4-2
TGTGCCAGCAGCCAAGAACCCGTCGGGGGACCTGGGGATGAGCAGTTCTTC
CASSQEPVGGPGDEQFF
>.|TRBJ2-7|TRBD1|TRBV23-1
TGCGCCAGCAGTCAAGGGGAACAGGGGGCCCTTCCCTACGAGCAGTACTTC
CASSQGEQGALPYEQYF
>.|TRBJ2-7|TRBD2|TRBV13
TGTGCCAGCAGCTTCCGCCCCACTGCGGGAGGCTCCTACGAGCAGTACTTC
CASSFRPTAGGSYEQYF
>once|TRBJ2-5|.|TRBV25-1
TGTGCCAGCAGCGATAAACAGGGTTTTCGGTACCAAGAGACCCAGTACTTC
CASSDKQGFRYQETQYF
>.|TRBJ1-2|.|TRBV28
TGTGCCAGCAGTACCATATCCCCCGACATGTATGGCTACACCTTC
CASSTISPDMYGYTF
>.|TRBJ2-2|.|TRBV2
TGTGCCAGCAGAGGGATTCAGGGGACGCTCTGGGAGCTGTTTTTT
CASRGIQGTLWELFF
>.|TRBJ2-7|.|TRBV6-5
TGTGCCAGCAGGAGGATCGGCGAGCAGTACTTC
CASRRIGEQYF
>.|TRBJ2-2|.|TRBV18
TGTGCCAGCTCACCGCGCGGGGACACCGGGGAGCTGTTTTTT
CASSPRGDTGELFF
>.|TRBJ1-5|.|TRBV6-1
TGTGCCAGCAGTGACAGGGGCGGCAATCAGCCCCAGCATTTT
CASSDRGGNQPQHF
>.|TRBJ1-1|.|TRBV15
TGTGCCACCAGCAGAGATGGGCCGTGGGGGGAAGTCACTGAAGCTTTCTTT
CATSRDGPWGEVTEAFF
>once|TRBJ2-7|TRBD2|TRBV27
TGTGCCAGCAGCTTAAAGGCGGGAGGCCACTCCTACGAGCAGTACTTC
CASSLKAGGHSYEQYF
>.|TRBJ1-5|TRBD1|TRBV28
TGTGCCAGCAGTCGTGGACAGGTATACAATCAGCCCCAGCATTTT
CASSRGQVYNQPQHF
>.|TRBJ1-2|TRBD1|TRBV10-3
TGTGCCATCAGTGAAGACAGGGTAGGGGGCTACACCTTC
CAISEDRVGGYTF
>.|TRBJ2-2|.|TRBV6-1
TGTGCCAGCAGTGAAGCGTTGGTGTTTAAGCCGAACACCGGGGAGCTGTTTTTT
CASSEALVFKPNTGELFF
>.|TRBJ2-7|.|TRBV7-9
TGTGCCAGCAGCTTAATTTCATACGAGCAGTACTTC
CASSLISYEQYF
>few|TRBJ2-3|TRBD2|TRBV7-2
TGTGCCAGCAGCTTAGGGACTAGCAGGAGCACAGATACGCAGTATTTT
CASSLGTSRSTDTQYF
>.|TRBJ2-1|TRBD2|TRBV18
TGTGCCAGCTCGCTCGGACTAGCGGCCCTTAGCTCCTACAATGAGCAGTTCTTC
CASSLGLAALSSYNEQFF
>.|TRBJ1-1|.|TRBV2
TGTGCCAGCAGTGAAACGGGCCCGAACACTGAAGCTTTCTTT
CASSETGPNTEAFF
>.|TRBJ1-2|TRBD1|TRBV5-6
TGTGCCAGCTCACGGACAGGCGCCTTATGGGGCTACACCTTC
CASSRTGALWGYTF
>.|TRBJ1-1|TRBD1|TRBV18
TGTGCCAGCTCACCGGGCAGGGGGACGAACACTGAAGCTTTCTTT
CASSPGRGTNTEAFF
>once|TRBJ2-7|.|TRBV28
TGTGCCAGCGCTTCCTACGAGCAGTACTTC
CASASYEQYF
>.|TRBJ2-7|.|TRBV18
TGTGCCAGCTCACCGGAGAATCGGGACTTCTACGAGCAGTACTTC
CASSPENRDFYEQYF
>.|TRBJ1-1|.|TRBV5-1
TGCGCCAGCAGCTTGGCCGGGAGCAGGGTCACTGAAGCTTTCTTT
CASSLAGSRVTEAFF
>.|TRBJ2-7|.|TRBV10-1
TGCGCCAGCAGTGAACTGGGGGTGAACGAGCAGTACTTC
CASSELGVNEQYF
>.|TRBJ1-1|TRBD1|TRBV10-2
TGCGCCAGCAGTCACCCCGGACAGGGGGATACTGAAGCTTTCTTT
CASSHPGQGDTEAFF
>.|TRBJ2-1|.|TRBV27
TGTGCCAGCAGTTTTTCGGGATTTGAGCAGTTCTTC
CASSFSGFEQFF
>.|TRBJ1-1|.|TRBV6-4
TGTGCCAGCAGTCCTTCGGCAGCGAACACTGAAGCTTTCTTT
CASSPSAANTEAFF
>.|TRBJ1-4|.|TRBV5-1
TGCGCCAGCAGCAAGGGGGACACTAATGAAAAACTGTTTTTT
CASSKGDTNEKLFF
>.|TRBJ2-6|.|TRBV7-2
TGTGCCAGCAGCTTGGGGGCCAGGTCGGTCGTCCTGACTTTC
CASSLGARSVVLTF
>.|TRBJ1-5|.|TRBV18
TGTGCCAGCTCAACCGACAGTTCCCGCAATCAGCCCCAGCATTTT
CASSTDSSRNQPQHF
>.|TRBJ1-4|.|TRBV30
TGTGCCTGGAGCCAGGGGAGTGAAAAACTGTTTTTT
CAWSQGSEKLFF
>.|TRBJ2-7|TRBD2|TRBV4-1
TGCGCCAGCAGCCTGACTAGCGGGAGGCTTTACGAGCAGTACTTC
CASSLTSGRLYEQYF
>.|TRBJ2-6|TRBD2|TRBV7-3
TGTGCCAGCAGCCCAAGGGGGGGGGCCACTAGCGGGAGGTTTGGGGCCAACGTCCTGACTTTC
CASSPRGGATSGRFGANVLTF
>.|TRBJ1-3|.|TRBV10-3
TGTGCCACATCCCCGGGGGAAATCTCTGGAAACACCATATATTTT
CATSPGEISGNTIYF
>.|TRBJ2-7|.|TRBV25-1
TGTGCCAGCAGGTCCTACCTCGCGCAGTACTTC
CASRSYLAQYF
>.|TRBJ2-1|.|TRBV6-5
TGTGCCAGCACCGAGAGGCAGGGTCAGTTCTTC
CASTERQGQFF
>.|TRBJ2-1|.|TRBV28
TGTGCCAGCAGCCCCCGATGGGGCGGAGTGAACAATGAGCAGTTCTTC
CASSPRWGGVNNEQFF
>.|TRBJ1-5|.|TRBV18
TGTGCCAGCTCACCTAGAGCAGGGGAGGCACCCCAGCATTTT
CASSPRAGEAPQHF